The present T cell receptor beta chain was sequenced within a study of molecular identifiers for immune sequencing clone quantification (dated by TCRdb to 2017 to 2018). Regarding the complete study: For a replicate experiment, RNA from about 20,000 or 100,000 naive CD8 T cells was divided into five aliquots, of which four were sequenced. The study was a methods study using CD8 T cells to benchmark molecular-identifier clustering-based TCR repertoire sequencing (MIDCIRS) and TCR RNA copy counting.

Beyond this particular receptor, the publication reports: Modeling estimated about three recovered TCR RNA copies per cell, compared with roughly 10 by digital PCR, which implies roughly 30% capture efficiency. In CMV-specific effector cells, clones with more than 20 RNA copies accounted for over 99% of molecules, whereas in naive cells such clones accounted for under 1%. Naive libraries contained spiked-in Jurkat TCR RNA (around eleven copies' worth), which is not part of the donor repertoire. When barcode sub-clustering was not used, chimeric consensus sequences inflated TCR diversity, with chimeras reaching as high as 47%. Identical TCR molecules sharing a barcode could cause highly expanded clone sizes to be underestimated. A single cell's worth of spiked-in Jurkat TCR RNA was reported detectable even among one million naive CD8 T cells.

Libraries were constructed by PCR. Reads for this sample came from a NextSeq 500. Bulk TCR libraries were generated as previously described, with the TCR primers listed in Table S5 used. The Qiagen AllPrep DNA/RNA kit was used to purify total RNA. Reads from multiple sequencing runs of the same library were pooled before analysis. Regarding the original processing steps: Reads were retained only if the reads had an exact TCR constant sequence, and the retained reads were trimmed to 150 nt and grouped according to their 12-nt molecular barcodes. Reads inside each barcode group were sub-clustered using a 15% Levenshtein threshold, and a quality-weighted consensus sequence was constructed for each RNA molecule. Non-functional sequences were discarded, and so were lower-count sequences lying one edit away from another sequence. Based on a fit of two negative binomial distributions, barcode sub-clusters having less than 20% of the maximum read count were discarded. TCRdb's own reprocessing of the public reads used fastp at Q25 and MiXCR and kept productive beta chains. Rows merge per CDR3 protein into single entries with the most common DNA and genes. The V and J calls follow TCRdb's processing rather than the paper's. This sample lists about 510,000 distinct CDR3 sequences; roughly 26% were detected once. The biggest ten clones account for just over 0.75% of the sample.

V is reduced by 5 bases and J by 5 bases, leaving a spacing of 9 bases between them. From the cysteine through the phenylalanine, the CDR3 covers 13 amino acids. Only the CDR3 DNA stays, 39 bases, in frame from base 1. As encoded in the germline V gene (reference sequence), CDR1 is SEHNR while CDR2 is FQNEAQ. This clonotype was counted many times. Its antigen is still unknown. The input lacks base qualities; no much larger clone sits a single base away. Libraries of naive CD8 T cells were generated from about 19,000 to 1,100,000 sorted cells, with 10%, 30% or 50% of the purified RNA used. On a BD FACSAria II, naive CD8 T cells were FACS-sorted as CD8+CD4-CCR7+CD45RA+ and collected into RLT Plus buffer. To test detection sensitivity, Jurkat RNA equivalent to nine to ten TCR copies was spiked into samples of about 18,000-1,000,000 naive CD8 T cells. Enrichment of CD8 T cells was done with RosetteSep CD8+ T Cell Enrichment Cocktail plus Ficoll-Paque, and ACK red cell lysis came afterward.

This TCR was recovered from a human donor in good health. Some libraries in this study had Jurkat cell RNA spiked in. This receptor chain uses TRBV7-9 and TRBJ1-4, with the D gene too uncertain to name. The sequenced material came from naive CD8+ T cells from blood, with Jurkat cell RNA spiked in. This sample's cell subset or site label indicates: FACS-sorted CD8+CD4-CCR7+CD45RA+ naive T cells. The DNA is TGTGCCAGCAGCACGCTGGGGAATGAAAAACTGTTTTTT. The translation is CASSTLGNEKLFF.